These 2 T cell receptor beta chains share one sample of origin, sequenced in a study of post-analysis software for immune sequencing data (dated by TCRdb to the mid-2010s). Overall study outcomes, separate from this receptor: Patients showed significantly higher frequencies than controls for several TRBV segments, among them TRBV5-6, TRBV5-1 and TRBV20-1.

The library was prepared using PCR. Sequencing relied on an Illumina HiSeq 2500. Unique molecular identifiers were incorporated into TCR beta cDNA libraries to reduce PCR and sequencing biases. The raw public reads went through TCRdb reprocessing: fastp at Q25, MiXCR clone calling, in-frame beta chains kept. Rows are unified per CDR3 protein, each entry keeping the most common DNA and genes. Here the sample has 700,000 to 900,000 distinct CDR3 sequences; more than 45% occur a single time. The ten largest account for roughly 4.9% of the sample. No antigen has been assigned to these receptors. The sample comprised blood. These receptors were obtained from a girl aged 10 to 17 with multiple sclerosis.

This chain connects TRBV7-2 to TRBJ2-5; TRBD1 aligns across 8 bases. The J call may be incorrect, as the DNA end agrees better with TRBJ2-7. The germline CDR1 and CDR2 sequences are SGHTA and FQGNSA. This CDR3 is built from 16 residues. The CDR3 here is CASSLLGGETGDEQYF. DNA for the CDR3: TGTGCCAGCAGCTTATTAGGCGGGGAGACAGGGGACGAGCAGTACTTC.

The J gene is TRBJ2-7, the V gene TRBV7-9, with unresolved D. V lost 1 base, J lost 0 bases, and 13 bases lay in between. This CDR3 spans 16 amino acids. Germline-derived CDR1 and CDR2 are SEHNR and FQNEAQ (reference sequence). CDR3 amino acids: CASSLGVAVSSYEQYF. In nucleotides, the CDR3 is TGTGCCAGCAGCTTAGGAGTGGCCGTAAGCTCCTACGAGCAGTACTTC. The full variable domain, its missing parts supplied by reference TRBV7-9 and TRBJ2-7, is DTGVSQNPRHKITKRGQNVTFRCDPISEHNRLYWYRQTLGQGPEFLTYFQNEAQLEKSRLLSDRFSAERPKGSFSTLEIQRTEQGDSAMYLCASSLGVAVSSYEQYFGPGTRLTVT.